This passage covers 27 T cell receptor beta chains from one sample sequenced in a study of CXCR3-negative and CXCR3-positive naive CD8 T cells. Points from the study as a whole: Naive cells with CXCR3 showed TRB CDR3s that were more hydrophobic than those in CXCR3-negative naive cells.

Their antigens remain unidentified. Libraries were UMI-labeled 5' RACE TRB cDNA. TCRdb re-called the 5' RACE reads and catalogs CDR3 proteins one per entry, DNA excluded. The table counts about 150,000 distinct CDR3 sequences; about 0.44% lies in the top ten. The sequenced sample was naive CXCR3+ CD8+ T cells from blood. Subset described: CD45RO-CCR7+CD27+CD95- naive CD8+ T cells expressing CXCR3 (TNR3+). The receptors were sampled from a human donor in good health. Some clones in this sample may be carry-over from other donors' samples.

V and J are TRBV10-2 and TRBJ2-1. The CDR3 length is 14 residues. Per the germline V gene, CDR1 is WSHSY and CDR2 is SAAADI. The CDR3 sequence: CASSDGGVYNEQFF.

J is TRBJ2-1 and V is TRBV5-5. Germline lookup yields CDR1 SGHKS and CDR2 YYEKEE (reference sequence). This CDR3 spans 13 amino acids. CDR3 region: CASSFDPYNEQFF. Looking up the rest from reference TRBV5-5 and TRBJ2-1 gives the full variable domain: DAGVTQSPTHLIKTRGQQVTLRCSPISGHKSVSWYQQVLGQGPQFIFQYYEKEERGRGNFPDRFSARQFPNYSSELNVNALLLGDSALYLCASSFDPYNEQFFGPGTRLTVL.

This chain links TRBV7-9 with TRBJ2-7; TCRdb returns TRBD2, unconfirmable since there is no DNA. The CDR3 runs to 14 residues. Germline loops: CDR1 SEHNR, CDR2 FQNEAQ (reference sequence). The CDR3 here is CASSLVDSGYEQYF. Drawing the rest from reference TRBV7-9 and TRBJ2-7, the complete variable domain is DTGVSQNPRHKITKRGQNVTFRCDPISEHNRLYWYRQTLGQGPEFLTYFQNEAQLEKSRLLSDRFSAERPKGSFSTLEIQRTEQGDSAMYLCASSLVDSGYEQYFGPGTRLTVT.

This sequence joins TRBV19 and TRBJ1-1. This CDR3 spans 12 amino acids. Germline CDR1 is LNHDA and CDR2 is SQIVND (reference sequence). CDR3 residues: CASSGPQGEAFF.

This chain connects TRBV20-1 to TRBJ2-7; the D call of TRBD1 rests on TCRdb alone, since no DNA is present to check it. CDR1 DFQATT and CDR2 SNEGSKA come from the germline V gene (reference sequence). This CDR3 is 13 amino acids long. The CDR3 spells CSARATGSYEQYF.

This chain connects TRBV3-1 to TRBJ2-7; the TCRdb D gene call, TRBD1, has no DNA to confirm it. There are 14 residues in the CDR3. CDR1 and CDR2 from the germline V gene are LGHDT and YNNKEL (reference sequence). The CDR3 region is CASSHRTVNYEQYF.

The chain joins TRBV4-3 to TRBJ2-1; TCRdb names TRBD2, which stays unverified in the absence of DNA. This CDR3 spans 17 amino acids. Germline lookup yields CDR1 LGHNA and CDR2 YSLEER. Here the CDR3 reads CAISQDQSSGVYNEQFF.

The chain links TRBV7-9 to TRBJ1-2; the D call from TCRdb, TRBD1, cannot be confirmed without DNA. CDR1 is SEHNR and CDR2 is FQNEAQ in the germline V gene (reference sequence). The CDR3 length is 15 residues. This CDR3 reads CASSLVSTGGNGYTF.

The chain combines TRBV12-3 or TRBV12-4 with TRBJ2-7; absent DNA, TCRdb's TRBD1 call cannot be checked. There are 20 residues in the CDR3. The CDR3 spells CASSPDRDLILSGATYEQYF.

The V call is TRBV7-9, the J call TRBJ2-2; TCRdb indicates TRBD2, and absent DNA this call remains unverified. This CDR3 is 17 amino acids long. From germline, CDR1 is SEHNR and CDR2 FQNEAQ (reference sequence). The chain's CDR3 is CASSPRLAGANTGELFF. The whole variable domain, remainder taken from reference TRBV7-9 and TRBJ2-2, is DTGVSQNPRHKITKRGQNVTFRCDPISEHNRLYWYRQTLGQGPEFLTYFQNEAQLEKSRLLSDRFSAERPKGSFSTLEIQRTEQGDSAMYLCASSPRLAGANTGELFFGEGSRLTVL.

This chain links TRBV4-2 with TRBJ2-7; the TCRdb call, TRBD1, lacks DNA for checking. The CDR3 is made up of 16 amino acids. In germline, CDR1 is LGHNA, CDR2 YNFKEQ. CDR3: CASSLKSGDSSYEQYF.

The V gene is TRBV9, the J gene TRBJ2-5. The CDR3 length is 13 residues. CDR1 and CDR2 (germline): SGDLS, YYNGEE. This chain's CDR3 is CASSGRAWETQYF.

The chain couples TRBV6-2 or TRBV6-3 to TRBJ2-7; TCRdb designates TRBD1, a call that cannot be tested without DNA. The CDR3 consists of 18 residues. Germline CDR1 and CDR2: MNHEY and SVGEGT. The CDR3 here is CASSYSTSTGVILYEQYF.

This chain joins TRBV7-9 and TRBJ1-3. Germline lookup yields CDR1 SEHNR and CDR2 FQNEAQ (reference sequence). This CDR3 spans 18 amino acids. Here the CDR3 reads CASSSNPPGDYSGNTIYF.

CDR3 region: CASSEGTGVHGYTF. The chain has TRBV25-1 and TRBJ1-2; TCRdb calls TRBD1, which cannot be checked without DNA. This CDR3 has 14 amino acids. Germline V gives CDR1 MGHDK, CDR2 SYGVNS.

This chain joins TRBV5-5 and TRBJ2-7; TCRdb picks TRBD2, but there is no DNA to check that call. The CDR3 spans 15 residues. Germline V lookup: CDR1 SGHKS, CDR2 YYEKEE (reference sequence). The chain's CDR3 is CASSLLTSGFYEQYF. Full variable domain (missing parts from reference TRBV5-5 and TRBJ2-7): DAGVTQSPTHLIKTRGQQVTLRCSPISGHKSVSWYQQVLGQGPQFIFQYYEKEERGRGNFPDRFSARQFPNYSSELNVNALLLGDSALYLCASSLLTSGFYEQYFGPGTRLTVT.

The chain is built from TRBV6-6 and TRBJ2-7; TCRdb returns TRBD2, unconfirmable since there is no DNA. Germline loops: CDR1 MNHNY, CDR2 SVGAGI (reference sequence). The CDR3 is 16 residues long. CDR3 region: CASSSQGLAGAYEQYF.

The V gene is TRBV7-8, the J gene TRBJ2-2; the TCRdb call, TRBD1, lacks DNA for checking. The CDR3 totals 15 residues. Germline assignment: CDR1 SGHVS and CDR2 FQNEAQ. The CDR3 sequence: CASSSLDPGVGELFF.

The CDR3 loop is CSATNYGTEYYEQYF. The V call is TRBV20-1, the J call TRBJ2-7; TCRdb returns TRBD1, unconfirmable since there is no DNA. The germline V gene has CDR1 DFQATT and CDR2 SNEGSKA (reference sequence). CDR3 length: 15 amino acids.

The chain's CDR3 is CASSLGGAGSYEQYF. This chain links TRBV9 with TRBJ2-7; TCRdb designates TRBD2, a call that cannot be tested without DNA. CDR1 is SGDLS, CDR2 YYNGEE, per germline. CDR3 length: 15 amino acids. The whole variable domain, filled in from reference TRBV9 and TRBJ2-7, reads DSGVTQTPKHLITATGQRVTLRCSPRSGDLSVYWYQQSLDQGLQFLIQYYNGEERAKGNILERFSAQQFPDLHSELNLSSLELGDSALYFCASSLGGAGSYEQYFGPGTRLTVT.

The chain carries TRBV9 and TRBJ2-1; the D call from TCRdb, TRBD2, cannot be confirmed without DNA. The CDR3 is 14 amino acids. In germline, CDR1 is SGDLS, CDR2 YYNGEE. The CDR3 spells CASSPQREGYEQFF.

The chain links TRBV7-3 to TRBJ1-1; the D call from TCRdb, TRBD1, cannot be confirmed without DNA. CDR1 is SGHTA, CDR2 FQGTGA, per germline. This CDR3 is 13 amino acids long. This CDR3 is CASSSYPGVAAFF.

This sequence joins TRBV2 and TRBJ2-2; as DNA is missing, the TRBD2 call by TCRdb cannot be tested. Germline V gene data show CDR1 as SNHLY and CDR2 as FYNNEI. The CDR3 is made up of 16 amino acids. CDR3 loop: CASTYGIAGVTGELFF.

The chain couples TRBV23-1 to TRBJ1-5. TRBV23-1 is annotated as an ORF whose role is uncertain. The CDR3 contains 14 residues. The CDR3 sequence is CARKRARGNQPQHF.

This chain joins TRBV20-1 and TRBJ1-5; TCRdb's D call of TRBD1 is untestable without DNA. The CDR3 has 15 residues. Looked up from germline, CDR1 is DFQATT and CDR2 is SNEGSKA (reference sequence). CDR3 in amino acids: CSARDNPGVNQPQHF.

The V and J genes are TRBV10-3 and TRBJ1-2; TCRdb's assignment of TRBD1 cannot be checked, as there is no DNA. Germline-derived CDR1 and CDR2 are ENHRY and SYGVKD. This CDR3 has 14 amino acids. CDR3 sequence reads: CAITPGGANYGYTF.

This rearrangement joins TRBV7-9 to TRBJ2-7. CDR1 and CDR2 (germline): SEHNR, FQNEAQ (reference sequence). The CDR3 length is 13 residues. The CDR3 protein is CASSLAGYYEQYF.